This T cell receptor beta chain was obtained from a study of cytomegalovirus exposure and HLA in healthy donors. V lost 6 bases, J lost 6 bases, and 14 bases stayed unmatched. Looked up from germline, CDR1 is MDHEN and CDR2 is SYDVKM. This CDR3 has 15 amino acids. The PCR employed 60 Vbeta primers together with 13 Jbeta primers. The table came from immunoSEQ multiplex PCR; TCRdb's copy has only in-frame clones and leaves some out. The sample comprises tens of thousands of clones, 78% of which are singletons, and roughly 1.5% rests with the top ten. The V and J genes are TRBV28 and TRBJ2-7; TRBD2 agrees at 7 bases. The sequence derives from a man in his forties in good health and CMV-seronegative. Sequencing was done on a sample of PBMCs. CDR3 coding DNA: TGTGCCAGCAGCCCTGCGGGAGCCGTCCGGGGCGAGCAGTACTTC. The encoded protein is CASSPAGAVRGEQYF.